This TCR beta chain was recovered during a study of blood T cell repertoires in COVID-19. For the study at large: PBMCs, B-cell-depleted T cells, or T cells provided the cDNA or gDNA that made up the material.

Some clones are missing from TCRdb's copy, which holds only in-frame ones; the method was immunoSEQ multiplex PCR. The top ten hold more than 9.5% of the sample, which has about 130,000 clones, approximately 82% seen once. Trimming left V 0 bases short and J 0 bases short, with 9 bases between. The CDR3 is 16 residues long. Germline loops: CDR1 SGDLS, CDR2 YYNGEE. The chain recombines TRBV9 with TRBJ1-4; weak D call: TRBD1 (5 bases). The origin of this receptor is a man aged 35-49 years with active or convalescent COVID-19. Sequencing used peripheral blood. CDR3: CASSVGRGATNEKLFF. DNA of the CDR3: TGTGCCAGCAGCGTAGGGAGGGGAGCAACTAATGAAAAACTGTTTTTT. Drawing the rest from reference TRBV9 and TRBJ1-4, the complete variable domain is DSGVTQTPKHLITATGQRVTLRCSPRSGDLSVYWYQQSLDQGLQFLIQYYNGEERAKGNILERFSAQQFPDLHSELNLSSLELGDSALYFCASSVGRGATNEKLFFGSGTQLSVL.